Listed here are 5 T cell receptor beta chains from one sample, sequenced in a study of blood T cell repertoires in COVID-19. Sequencing was performed with immunoSEQ multiplex PCR; in TCRdb, only in-frame clones are kept and a portion is missing. Of fewer than 250,000 clones in the sample, around four fifths are singletons; the top ten hold just under 20%. Input material: peripheral blood. These receptor sequences come from a man aged 25 to 40 with active or convalescent COVID-19.

This clone has a count of ten or more. The CDR3 is CASSMPGQSSYEQYF. CDR3 coding DNA: TGTGCCAGTAGTATGCCGGGACAGAGCTCCTACGAGCAGTACTTC. The rearrangement joins TRBV19 to TRBJ2-7; 7 bases map to TRBD1. CDR3 size: 15 residues. Germline CDR1 and CDR2: LNHDA and SQIVND (reference sequence). V shed 3 bases and J 0 bases; nucleotides not matched to a gene: 5.

The genes are TRBV7-9 and TRBJ2-1; 9 positions match TRBD1. CDR1 is SEHNR, CDR2 FQNEAQ, per germline (reference sequence). The CDR3 has 16 amino acids. V gave up 5 bases and J gave up 0 bases; unmatched junction bases: 5. The CDR3 region is CASSHWTGDSYNEQFF. CDR3 DNA: TGTGCCAGCAGCCATTGGACAGGGGACTCCTACAATGAGCAGTTCTTC.

The chain has TRBV5-5 and TRBJ2-5, with TRBD2 identical over 15 bases. Trimming took 4 bases from V and 5 from J; bases not matched to a gene: 6. The CDR3 runs 16 residues. The germline CDR1 and CDR2 sequences are SGHKS and YYEKEE (reference sequence). The CDR3 nucleotides are TGTGCCAGCAGCCTAGGACTAGCGGGAGGGCCGGAGACCCAGTACTTC. Encoded protein: CASSLGLAGGPETQYF.

This chain joins TRBV28 and TRBJ2-3; D gene unclear. Germline CDR1 is MDHEN and CDR2 is SYDVKM. V lost 3 bases, J lost 3 bases, and 16 bases lay in between. The CDR3 consists of 16 residues. This CDR3 is CASSFLAAATTDTQYF. In nucleotides, the CDR3 is TGTGCCAGCAGTTTCCTTGCGGCAGCCACAACAGATACGCAGTATTTT.

The chain joins TRBV28 to TRBJ1-1; D is unclear. The germline V and J ends were trimmed by 8 bases and 5 bases, with 9 bases remaining between them. This CDR3 region has 11 residues. CDR1 MDHEN and CDR2 SYDVKM come from the germline V gene. CDR3 DNA sequence: TGTGCCAGCCCTTACGGTACTGAAGCTTTCTTT. Protein sequence: CASPYGTEAFF.